A single sample gave rise to the 21 T cell receptor beta chains below, sequenced in a study of patients and donors after allogeneic stem cell transplantation. TCRdb ran MiXCR on the RT-PCR reads and lists one entry per CDR3 protein. The sample has about 960,000 distinct CDR3 sequences, roughly 18% seen once. Input material: blood, either unsorted or a sorted T cell fraction (not recorded which). The receptor set was obtained from a human donor who was either an allogeneic HSCT recipient or a stem cell or donor lymphocyte infusion donor (not recorded which). It is not recorded whose cells these are; they may come from a transplant donor.

The chain uses TRBV5-1 and TRBJ2-3; tentatively, D is TRBD1 or TRBD2 (5 bases each). There are 15 residues in the CDR3. The V gene's germline CDR1 is SGHRS and CDR2 YFSETQ. Between the trimmed V and J ends, which lost 4 bases and 2 bases, there was a span of 14 bases. This CDR3 is CASSLGTPHTDTQYF. As DNA, the CDR3 is TGCGCCAGCAGCCTCGGGACCCCCCACACAGATACGCAGTATTTT.

This chain uses TRBV5-1 with TRBJ2-7, with D hard to call. Germline V gene data show CDR1 as SGHRS and CDR2 as YFSETQ. This CDR3 spans 13 amino acids. Trimming pared 2 bases from V and 7 bases from J, leaving 13 bases between. The CDR3 nucleotides read TGCGCCAGCAGCTTAGAAACCCCCCTTGAGCAGTACTTC. It yields the protein CASSLETPLEQYF.

CDR3 amino acids: CSALGLAPLGYTF. DNA of the CDR3: TGCAGTGCTCTCGGGTTAGCTCCACTTGGCTACACCTTC. The chain recombines TRBV20-1 with TRBJ1-2; D gene unclear. Germline V gives CDR1 DFQATT, CDR2 SNEGSKA (reference sequence). V was pared by 5 bases and J by 7 bases, with 17 bases between. CDR3 length: 13 residues.

This CDR3 is CASSPTTGLSYEQYF. CDR3 DNA: TGTGCCAGTAGTCCAACGACAGGACTCTCCTACGAGCAGTACTTC. The J gene is TRBJ2-7, the V gene TRBV19, with D possibly being TRBD1 (6 bases). Per germline, CDR1 LNHDA and CDR2 SQIVND (reference sequence). The CDR3 covers 15 residues. V dropped 5 bases and J dropped 0 bases, with 14 bases sitting between them.

There are a few counts of this clonotype. V usage is TRBV28 and J usage is TRBJ2-3, with D hard to call. CDR1 and CDR2 from the germline V gene are MDHEN and SYDVKM. The V end was cut by 2 bases, the J end by 2 bases, with 11 bases between. CDR3 length equals 15 residues. In DNA, the CDR3 is TGTGCCAGCAGTTTACAGCGAATATACACAGATACGCAGTATTTT. As protein: CASSLQRIYTDTQYF. Supplemented by reference TRBV28 and TRBJ2-3, the full variable domain reads DVKVTQSSRYLVKRTGEKVFLECVQDMDHENMFWYRQDPGLGLRLIYFSYDVKMKEKGDIPEGYSVSREKKERFSLILESASTNQTSMYLCASSLQRIYTDTQYFGPGTRLTVL.

The chain uses TRBV28 and TRBJ2-7; TRBD2 matches at 11 bases. Trimming removed 5 bases from V and 0 bases from J; junction bases left unmatched: 9. This CDR3 has 17 amino acids. Germline lookup yields CDR1 MDHEN and CDR2 SYDVKM. The CDR3, as DNA: TGTGCCAGCAGTGCGGTGACTAGCGGGACCCGCTCCTACGAGCAGTACTTC. Residues: CASSAVTSGTRSYEQYF.

This clonotype was counted between two and nine times. The chain uses TRBV20-1 and TRBJ2-1; 7 nucleotides agree with TRBD2. The CDR3 spans 15 residues. Germline values: CDR1 DFQATT, CDR2 SNEGSKA (reference sequence). J gave up 5 bases and V 1 base, and 8 bases lay outside the gene matches. CDR3 sequence (DNA): TGCAGTGCTAGAGTGCGACTAGCCTTCGACAATGAGCAGTTCTTC. It encodes CSARVRLAFDNEQFF.

This clonotype occurred many times. The chain combines TRBV12-3 or TRBV12-4 with TRBJ2-1; D ambiguous. CDR3 length: 14 residues. Between the trimmed V and J ends, which lost 8 bases and 2 bases, there was a span of 13 bases. The CDR3 coding sequence is TGTGCCAGCGCCCCGAGGCCCCCCTACAATGAGCAGTTCTTC. Its translation: CASAPRPPYNEQFF.

In its sample, this clonotype was seen a few times. The V call is TRBV4-3, the J call TRBJ2-5, with D tentatively TRBD1 or TRBD2 (5 bases each). The germline CDR1 and CDR2 sequences are LGHNA and YSLEER. The CDR3 extends over 15 amino acids. Deletions cut 1 base from V and 4 bases from J, with 13 bases between. The CDR3 coding sequence is TGCGCCAGCAGCCAAGTTACGGGGCATAGAGAGACCCAGTACTTC. This codes for CASSQVTGHRETQYF.

This clonotype occurred a few times. This chain links TRBV7-2 with TRBJ2-3, with D unclear. The length of the CDR3 is 12 residues. Trimming removed 7 bases from V and 4 bases from J, with 9 bases in between. Germline V gene data show CDR1 as SGHTA and CDR2 as FQGNSA. The CDR3 here is CASNPTADTQYF. In DNA, the CDR3 is TGTGCCAGCAACCCAACGGCAGATACGCAGTATTTT.

The chain is built from TRBV5-6 and TRBJ2-7; TRBD1 is a possible D gene (5 bases). This CDR3 has 15 amino acids. The germline gives CDR1 SGHDT, CDR2 YYEEEE. V was pared by 4 bases and J by 3 bases, with 17 bases between. The CDR3 spells CASSAGRQPNYEQYF. The CDR3 bases are TGTGCCAGCAGCGCTGGCCGACAGCCAAACTACGAGCAGTACTTC. Looking up the rest from reference TRBV5-6 and TRBJ2-7 gives the full variable domain: DAGVTQSPTHLIKTRGQQVTLRCSPKSGHDTVSWYQQALGQGPQFIFQYYEEEERQRGNFPDRFSGHQFPNYSSELNVNALLLGDSALYLCASSAGRQPNYEQYFGPGTRLTVT.

This clonotype was observed a handful of times. For the CDR3, the DNA is TGCGCGGGCGGGGGGGACTCCTATGGCTACACCTTC. This gives the protein CAGGGDSYGYTF. The chain employs TRBV29-1 and TRBJ1-2, with a tentative D call TRBD1 (5 bases). Germline lookup yields CDR1 SQVTM and CDR2 ANQGSEA. The CDR3 consists of 12 residues.

V is TRBV5-1 and J is TRBJ2-2, with 7 bases identical to TRBD1. Losses at the gene ends were 6 bases for V and 0 bases for J; bases not matched to a gene: 2. Germline CDR1 and CDR2: SGHRS and YFSETQ. The CDR3 is 14 amino acids. The CDR3 region is CASKQGANTGELFF. The CDR3 DNA reads TGCGCCAGCAAGCAGGGGGCGAACACCGGGGAGCTGTTTTTT.

This clonotype appeared a few times. The V and J genes are TRBV7-2 and TRBJ1-5, with D hard to call. CDR3 length: 16 residues. Trimming shortened V by 0 bases and J by 2 bases, and 11 bases separated the two germline ends. The V gene's germline CDR1 is SGHTA and CDR2 FQGNSA. CDR3 sequence reads: CASSLAHGWGNQPQHF. The CDR3 DNA follows: TGTGCCAGCAGCTTAGCGCACGGTTGGGGCAATCAGCCCCAGCATTTT.

This clonotype appeared a few times. The chain employs TRBV2 and TRBJ2-7; D is unresolved. The CDR3 is 14 residues long. With 4 bases removed from V and 3 bases from J, the gap between germline ends came to 13 bases. Germline CDR1 reads SNHLY; CDR2 reads FYNNEI. DNA for the CDR3: TGTGCCAGCAGTGGGTCCACAGCCGGCTACGAGCAGTACTTC. It translates to CASSGSTAGYEQYF.

This chain connects TRBV28 to TRBJ1-1, with D perhaps matching TRBD1 (5 bases). CDR3 length: 14 residues. V lost 5 bases and J lost 5, with 15 bases in between. From germline, CDR1 is MDHEN and CDR2 SYDVKM. The CDR3 bases are TGTGCCAGCAGTCAGGGCAGGGCGTGGACTGAAGCTTTCTTT. Encoded protein: CASSQGRAWTEAFF. The complete variable domain, with remaining parts taken from reference TRBV28 and TRBJ1-1, reads DVKVTQSSRYLVKRTGEKVFLECVQDMDHENMFWYRQDPGLGLRLIYFSYDVKMKEKGDIPEGYSVSREKKERFSLILESASTNQTSMYLCASSQGRAWTEAFFGQGTRLTVV.

A few counts support this clonotype. V is TRBV27 and J is TRBJ1-5; tentatively, D is TRBD1 (5 bases). The CDR3 is 14 residues long. Germline-derived CDR1 and CDR2 are MNHEY and SMNVEV (reference sequence). Trimming removed 4 bases from V and 7 bases from J, with 14 bases in between. CDR3 sequence: CASSSPLRGQPQHF. The CDR3 nucleotides read TGTGCCAGCAGTTCTCCTCTCCGGGGGCAGCCCCAGCATTTT.

This chain joins TRBV12-3 or TRBV12-4 and TRBJ1-3, with no clear D. The CDR3 is 13 amino acids. Trimming removed 8 bases from V and 5 bases from J, with 13 bases in between. The CDR3 is CASGLARRNTIYF. In DNA, the CDR3 is TGTGCCAGCGGACTGGCTCGGAGAAACACCATATATTTT.

Many counts were recorded for this clonotype. The rearrangement joins TRBV20-1 to TRBJ1-1; D unclear. The germline V gene encodes CDR1 DFQATT and CDR2 SNEGSKA (reference sequence). This CDR3 has 12 residues. Trimming removed 5 bases from V and 4 bases from J, with 11 bases in between. CDR3 bases: TGCAGTGCTTCGGTGGGGAGCACTGAAGCTTTCTTT. It translates to CSASVGSTEAFF.

CDR3 protein: CASSSRTYMNTEAFF. For the CDR3, the DNA is TGTGCCAGCAGCTCTAGGACATACATGAACACTGAAGCTTTCTTT. The V call is TRBV7-8, the J call TRBJ1-1, with D possibly being TRBD1 (5 bases). V lost 4 bases, J lost 0 bases, and 12 bases lay in between. The CDR3 sequence is 15 residues long. From germline, CDR1 is SGHVS and CDR2 FQNEAQ.

This clonotype was observed a handful of times. This chain links TRBV6-1 with TRBJ1-2; no firm D call. Deletions cut 6 bases from V and 4 bases from J, with 21 bases between. Per the germline V gene, CDR1 is MNHNS and CDR2 is SASEGT. The CDR3 has 16 residues. The CDR3 DNA sequence: TGTGCCAGCAGCCGAAAAGGTTTGGGCGTTACCTATGGCTACACCTTC. It codes for CASSRKGLGVTYGYTF.